A selection of T cell receptor beta chains follows, all from one sample in a study of blood T cell repertoires in COVID-19. Assay used: immunoSEQ multiplex PCR; TCRdb lists only in-frame clones, some missing. The repertoire includes more than 80,000 clones, over 70% of them detected once, and 11% sits in the top ten. The sequencing input was peripheral blood. The receptors were sampled from an elderly man with acute or convalescent COVID-19. Each CDR3 is given with its conserved first and last residue. The D gene is left open where the match is weak. Size is omitted from some rows. Given values are once, few, many or a class for expanded clones.

size: .; V: TRBV28; D: TRBD1; J: TRBJ1-2; DNA: TGTGCCAGCAGTGCCCGGGACAGGGAAGCTGGCTACACCTTC; CDR3: CASSARDREAGYTF
size: .; V: TRBV7-2; D: TRBD1; J: TRBJ1-1; DNA: TGTGCCAGCAGCCCCGGGGACAGGGAAAGAACTGAAGCTTTCTTT; CDR3: CASSPGDRERTEAFF
size: once; V: TRBV20-1; D: .; J: TRBJ2-1; DNA: TGCAGTGCTTTGCGGAACAATGAGCAGTTCTTC; CDR3: CSALRNNEQFF
size: few; V: TRBV5-5; D: .; J: TRBJ1-6; DNA: TGTGCCAGCATAAGAGGGCTTAGCTCCTATAATTCACCCCTCCACTTT; CDR3: CASIRGLSSYNSPLHF
size: .; V: TRBV5-4; D: .; J: TRBJ2-7; DNA: TGTGCCAGCAGCTTTACAGGTGGCTACGAGCAGTACTTC; CDR3: CASSFTGGYEQYF
size: .; V: TRBV12-5; D: TRBD1; J: TRBJ1-2; DNA: TGTGCTAGTGGTCCTGACGGGACAGGGGGCCATGGCTACACCTTC; CDR3: CASGPDGTGGHGYTF
size: .; V: TRBV6-1; D: .; J: TRBJ2-7; DNA: TGTGCCAGCAGTGAAGCAATGGACAGAGAGCAGTACTTC; CDR3: CASSEAMDREQYF
size: .; V: TRBV10-3; D: TRBD1; J: TRBJ2-5; DNA: TGTGCCATCAGTGCAAGGGACAGGGGGCTTGGGGAGACCCAGTACTTC; CDR3: CAISARDRGLGETQYF
size: .; V: TRBV5-4; D: .; J: TRBJ2-2; DNA: TGTGCCAGCAGCCCTAGTGGGACCGGGGAGCTGTTTTTT; CDR3: CASSPSGTGELFF
size: .; V: TRBV6-5; D: TRBD1; J: TRBJ1-2; DNA: TGTGCCAGCAGTTCCCCAGACAGGGGAACCTATGGCTACACCTTC; CDR3: CASSSPDRGTYGYTF
size: .; V: TRBV7-2; D: TRBD1; J: TRBJ1-1; DNA: TGTGCCAGCAGCCCGTGGACAGGGAACACTGAAGCTTTCTTT; CDR3: CASSPWTGNTEAFF
size: few; V: TRBV19; D: .; J: TRBJ1-3; DNA: TGTGCCAGTAGTCCGAGGAGCTCTGGAAACACCATATATTTT; CDR3: CASSPRSSGNTIYF
size: once; V: TRBV18; D: TRBD1; J: TRBJ1-5; DNA: TGTGCCAGCTCGCGCGGACAGGCAAGCAATCAGCCCCAGCATTTT; CDR3: CASSRGQASNQPQHF
size: .; V: TRBV5-1; D: .; J: TRBJ1-1; DNA: TGCGCCAGCAGCTTCGCCGGGGGGCGGAACACTGAAGCTTTCTTT; CDR3: CASSFAGGRNTEAFF
size: .; V: TRBV9; D: TRBD2; J: TRBJ2-1; DNA: TGTGCCAGCAGCCCGTCAGAGCGGGGCTGGAATGAGCAGTTCTTC; CDR3: CASSPSERGWNEQFF
size: once; V: TRBV9; D: .; J: TRBJ1-1; DNA: TGTGCCAGCAGCCCGACCCCCCAGGGTGAAGCTTTCTTT; CDR3: CASSPTPQGEAFF
size: once; V: TRBV4-2; D: TRBD1; J: TRBJ1-2; DNA: TGTGCCAGCAGCCAAGGGACAGGGGAAGGCTACACCTTC; CDR3: CASSQGTGEGYTF
size: .; V: TRBV4-1; D: .; J: TRBJ1-2; DNA: TGCGCCAGCAGGCCCCGGGACACAAACTATGGCTACACCTTC; CDR3: CASRPRDTNYGYTF
size: .; V: TRBV7-2; D: .; J: TRBJ1-6; DNA: TGTGCCAGCAGCTTCGTGGACATAGGGTCACCCCTCCACTTT; CDR3: CASSFVDIGSPLHF
size: .; V: TRBV7-9; D: .; J: TRBJ2-7; DNA: TGTGCCAGCAGCTTAGGGCAGGGGGGCTACGAGCAGTACTTC; CDR3: CASSLGQGGYEQYF
size: .; V: TRBV19; D: .; J: TRBJ2-1; DNA: TGTGCCAGTAGTAGGCGGGAAGGGTCCTACAATGAGCAGTTCTTC; CDR3: CASSRREGSYNEQFF
size: .; V: TRBV7-8; D: TRBD2; J: TRBJ2-4; DNA: TGTGCCAGCAGCTTAGCGGACATAGCGGGGGTTGCCAAAAACATTCAGTACTTC; CDR3: CASSLADIAGVAKNIQYF
size: .; V: TRBV10-3; D: TRBD1; J: TRBJ1-1; DNA: TGTGCCATCAGTGAGCCGACAGGGCCCACTGAAGCTTTCTTT; CDR3: CAISEPTGPTEAFF
size: .; V: TRBV12-5; D: .; J: TRBJ2-1; DNA: TGTGCTAGTGGTTTACGTACAGGGCCATGGAATGAGCAGTTCTTC; CDR3: CASGLRTGPWNEQFF
size: .; V: TRBV19; D: TRBD1; J: TRBJ1-2; DNA: TGTGCCAGTACCGAACGGTGGACAGGGGGGTATGGCTACACCTTC; CDR3: CASTERWTGGYGYTF
size: .; V: TRBV5-6; D: TRBD1; J: TRBJ2-5; DNA: TGTGCCAGCAGCTTACTGACAGGGGGCGCGGAGACCCAGTACTTC; CDR3: CASSLLTGGAETQYF
size: .; V: TRBV5-1; D: .; J: TRBJ2-7; DNA: TGCGCCAGCAGCTTGGTCCGAGGCAACAGGGATTCCTACGAGCAGTACTTC; CDR3: CASSLVRGNRDSYEQYF
size: .; V: TRBV5-5; D: .; J: TRBJ2-1; DNA: TGTGCCAGCAGCCCCGTGGGGGGAGCAAATCCTTACAATGAGCAGTTCTTC; CDR3: CASSPVGGANPYNEQFF
size: .; V: TRBV18; D: TRBD1; J: TRBJ2-1; DNA: TGTGCCAGCTCACTAGGACAGGGTCCCTACAATGAGCAGTTCTTC; CDR3: CASSLGQGPYNEQFF
size: .; V: TRBV5-4; D: .; J: TRBJ1-1; DNA: TGTGCCAGCAGCTTGTGGGACCAGGGGCTTGGGACTGAAGCTTTCTTT; CDR3: CASSLWDQGLGTEAFF
size: once; V: TRBV5-1; D: TRBD1; J: TRBJ1-1; DNA: TGCGCCAGCAGCCCAGGGACAGCGATGAACACTGAAGCTTTCTTT; CDR3: CASSPGTAMNTEAFF
size: .; V: TRBV6-4; D: .; J: TRBJ1-5; DNA: TGTGCCAGCGCGTTATACCCCGGTCAGCCCCAGCATTTT; CDR3: CASALYPGQPQHF
size: .; V: TRBV19; D: TRBD1; J: TRBJ1-1; DNA: TGTGCCAGTAATTTAGACAGGGGGCGAATTGAAGCTTTCTTT; CDR3: CASNLDRGRIEAFF
size: .; V: TRBV28; D: .; J: TRBJ1-1; DNA: TGTGCCAGCAGTTTGTTCGGGGGCACTGAAGCTTTCTTT; CDR3: CASSLFGGTEAFF
size: once; V: TRBV19; D: TRBD2; J: TRBJ2-7; DNA: TGTGCCAGTAGTATGTCTCTAGCGGGAGGTTATGCCTACGAGCAGTACTTC; CDR3: CASSMSLAGGYAYEQYF
size: .; V: TRBV11-2; D: .; J: TRBJ1-4; DNA: TGTGCCAGCAGTTATTCCGCTAATGAAAAACTGTTTTTT; CDR3: CASSYSANEKLFF
size: .; V: TRBV15; D: TRBD2; J: TRBJ2-3; DNA: TGTGCCACCAGCACCTGGACTAGCGGGAAAGACACAGATACGCAGTATTTT; CDR3: CATSTWTSGKDTDTQYF
size: .; V: TRBV13; D: .; J: TRBJ1-2; DNA: TGTGCCAGCAACCAAGGGGTGCCCTATGGCTACACCTTC; CDR3: CASNQGVPYGYTF
size: once; V: TRBV4-1; D: .; J: TRBJ1-2; DNA: TGCGCCAGCAGCCAAGAGGTGGGGAGAAGTGGCTACACCTTC; CDR3: CASSQEVGRSGYTF